What follows describes a single T cell receptor (beta chain). Its antigen remains unknown. With 5 bases removed from V and 6 bases from J, the gap between germline ends came to 15 bases. Germline CDR1 is SNHLY and CDR2 is FYNNEI. This CDR3 is 14 amino acids long. Specified time point: blood from clinic visit 5 months post-surgery; TSC patient then seizure free. Sequencing was limited to surgery cases with top T cell transcript signatures in brain tissue. At least one anti-epileptic drug was given before surgery. These data are taken from a study of brain T cells in children with intractable seizures. Sequencing used immunoSEQ multiplex PCR; TCRdb keeps in-frame clones, though not all of them. Of about 340,000 clones listed, more than 85% were seen once; the top ten hold about 5.8%. Regarding the study as a whole: Pre-surgery blood may have been undersampled, hiding some clones.

This chain connects TRBV2 to TRBJ2-3; the D call may be TRBD1 or TRBD2 (5 bases each). The sample in question was peripheral blood, obtained approximately 5 months after surgery. This clonotype was obtained from a boy younger than two with tuberous sclerosis and intractable seizures. The CDR3 sequence: CASSPRGIGDTQYF. CDR3 nucleotide sequence: TGTGCCAGCAGTCCGAGGGGTATCGGGGATACGCAGTATTTT.